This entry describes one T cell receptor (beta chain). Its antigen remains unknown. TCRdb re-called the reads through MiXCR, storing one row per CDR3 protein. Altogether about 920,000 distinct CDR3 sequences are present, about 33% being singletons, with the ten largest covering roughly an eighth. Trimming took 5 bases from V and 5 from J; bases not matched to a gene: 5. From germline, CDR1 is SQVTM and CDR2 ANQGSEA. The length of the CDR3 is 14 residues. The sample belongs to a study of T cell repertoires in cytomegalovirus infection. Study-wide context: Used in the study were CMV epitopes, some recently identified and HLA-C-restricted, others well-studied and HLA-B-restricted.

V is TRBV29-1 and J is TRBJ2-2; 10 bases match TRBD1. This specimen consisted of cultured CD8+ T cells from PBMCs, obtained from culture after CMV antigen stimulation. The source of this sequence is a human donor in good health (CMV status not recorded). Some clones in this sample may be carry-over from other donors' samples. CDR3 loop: CSVLDRGTTGELFF. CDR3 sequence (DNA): TGCAGCGTTTTGGACAGGGGGACAACCGGGGAGCTGTTTTTT.